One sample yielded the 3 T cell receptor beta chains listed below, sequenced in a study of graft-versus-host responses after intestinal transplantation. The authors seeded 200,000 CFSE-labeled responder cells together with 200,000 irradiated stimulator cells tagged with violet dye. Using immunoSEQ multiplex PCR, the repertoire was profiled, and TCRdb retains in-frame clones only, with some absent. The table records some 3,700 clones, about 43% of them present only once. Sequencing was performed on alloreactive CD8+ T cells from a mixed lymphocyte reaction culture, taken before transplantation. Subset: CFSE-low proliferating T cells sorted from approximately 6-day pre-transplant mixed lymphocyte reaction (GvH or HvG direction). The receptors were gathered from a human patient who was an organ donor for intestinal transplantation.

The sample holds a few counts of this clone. The CDR3 reads CASSEWTGDGTEAFF. In DNA, the CDR3 is TGTGCCAGCAGTGAATGGACAGGGGATGGGACTGAAGCTTTCTTT. V is TRBV2 and J is TRBJ1-1; 9 bases map to TRBD1. V lost 2 bases and J lost 5; bases outside the gene matches: 6. The CDR3 is made up of 15 amino acids. Germline V lookup: CDR1 SNHLY, CDR2 FYNNEI. Using reference TRBV2 and TRBJ1-1 for the parts outside the CDR3, the full variable domain is EPEVTQTPSHQVTQMGQEVILRCVPISNHLYFYWYRQILGQKVEFLVSFYNNEISEKSEIFDDQFSVERPDGSNFTLKIRSTKLEDSAMYFCASSEWTGDGTEAFFGQGTRLTVV.

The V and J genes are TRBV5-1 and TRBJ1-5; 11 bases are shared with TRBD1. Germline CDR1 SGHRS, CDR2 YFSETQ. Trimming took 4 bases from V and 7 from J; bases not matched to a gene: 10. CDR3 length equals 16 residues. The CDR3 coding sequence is TGCGCCAGCAGCCCCGGGACAGGGGGTGGTCGGCAGCCCCAGCATTTT. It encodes CASSPGTGGGRQPQHF.

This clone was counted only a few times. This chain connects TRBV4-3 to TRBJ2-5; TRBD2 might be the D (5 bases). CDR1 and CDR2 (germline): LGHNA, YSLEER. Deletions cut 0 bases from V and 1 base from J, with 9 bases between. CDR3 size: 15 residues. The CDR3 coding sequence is TGCGCCAGCAGCCAAGATACGAGGGTCCAAGAGACCCAGTACTTC. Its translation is CASSQDTRVQETQYF.